This TCR beta chain came from a study of human T cells and chemical hapten exposure. This clonotype has more than one count but fewer than ten. After removal of 6 bases from V and 4 bases from J, the junction contained 6 bases not matched to a gene. The CDR3 runs to 14 residues. Germline loops: CDR1 MNHEY, CDR2 SVGAGI. Source study methods: A per-sample median of around 100,000 TCRs was observed, with counts ranging from roughly 20,000 to 690,600. MiXCR, run by TCRdb on the RACE reads, gives a single entry per CDR3 protein. TCRdb's processing, not the study's, gives the V and J calls here. Among about 70,000 distinct CDR3 sequences, 7.5% to 9.5% were seen once, and the ten largest hold roughly 3.8%. The sample's time point: patch test 2, 6 weeks after DPC sensitization. Treatment meaning: therapeutic diphenylcyclopropenone sensitization with weekly scalp DPC.

The chain joins TRBV6-5 to TRBJ1-3; 7 nucleotides align to TRBD1. The source was whole blood, collected in connection with sensitization to the hapten diphenylcyclopropenone (DPC). This receptor was obtained from a woman in her forties or fifties with alopecia areata. Some clones in this sample may be carry-over from other donors' samples. As DNA, the CDR3 is TGTGCCAGCAGCCCGACAGGGACGGGAAACACCATATATTTT. This translates into CASSPTGTGNTIYF.